Each of the 29 T cell receptor beta chains below was sequenced from the same sample in a study of shared clonotypes between healthy human individuals. The table came from immunoSEQ multiplex PCR; TCRdb's copy has only in-frame clones and leaves some out. Here the sample spans millions of clones, 95% being singletons. The sequenced sample was naive CD4+ T cells sorted from blood. The subset here: CD45RA+ positively selected. These receptors all come from a man between 18 and 29 years old in good health.

J is TRBJ1-1 and V is TRBV7-2; D uncertain. The CDR3 runs to 13 residues. V lost 6 bases to trimming and J lost 0 bases, with 8 bases between them. Germline loops: CDR1 SGHTA, CDR2 FQGNSA. The CDR3 DNA follows: TGTGCCAGCAGACCCCCTATGAACACTGAAGCTTTCTTT. Protein sequence: CASRPPMNTEAFF.

This chain joins TRBV30 and TRBJ2-2, with 7 bases matching TRBD2. The CDR3 covers 15 residues. With V trimmed by 1 base and J by 7 bases, 9 bases remained unmatched. In germline, CDR1 is GTSNPN, CDR2 SVGIG (reference sequence). The CDR3 DNA follows: TGTGCCTGGAGTGCGGGACTAAACTTGGGCGGGGAGCTGTTTTTT. It encodes CAWSAGLNLGGELFF.

The chain employs TRBV7-2 and TRBJ2-1, with 7 bases aligning to TRBD2. The J segment lost 3 bases and the V segment lost 1 base, leaving 3 bases of the junction unmatched. The CDR3 sequence is 15 residues long. CDR1 and CDR2 from the germline V gene are SGHTA and FQGNSA. CDR3 residues: CASSLEWGGYNEQFF. The CDR3 nucleotides are TGTGCCAGCAGCTTAGAGTGGGGGGGCTACAATGAGCAGTTCTTC.

The J gene is TRBJ2-1, the V gene TRBV5-6, with D tentatively TRBD2 (5 bases). The V and J ends lost 4 bases and 1 base respectively, with 15 bases between them. CDR1 is SGHDT and CDR2 is YYEEEE in the germline V gene. There are 16 residues in the CDR3. The CDR3 nucleotides are TGTGCCAGCAGCGCCCAACTAGAGACATCCTACAATGAGCAGTTCTTC. The encoded protein is CASSAQLETSYNEQFF.

V gene TRBV10-2 combines with J gene TRBJ2-3, with 8 nucleotides matching TRBD2. V gave up 0 bases and J gave up 2 bases; unmatched junction bases: 7. This CDR3 has 17 amino acids. In germline, CDR1 is WSHSY, CDR2 SAAADI. The CDR3 DNA is TGCGCCAGCAGTGAGTCGGGTAGCGGGGCCTACACAGATACGCAGTATTTT. It codes for CASSESGSGAYTDTQYF.

This clone has more than one count but fewer than ten. The V and J genes are TRBV27 and TRBJ1-6; no clear D. CDR1 is MNHEY and CDR2 is SMNVEV in the germline V gene (reference sequence). The V gene lost 3 bases and the J gene lost 5 bases, with 2 bases spanning the gap. CDR3 size: 12 residues. CDR3 sequence (DNA): TGTGCCAGCAGTTTCGATAATTCACCCCTCCACTTT. This encodes CASSFDNSPLHF.

The gene calls are TRBV6-5 and TRBJ2-7; a weak D match, TRBD1 (6 bases). The CDR3 length is 15 residues. The germline V gene encodes CDR1 MNHEY and CDR2 SVGAGI. Trimming cost V 6 bases and J 2 bases, with 17 bases left between them. In DNA, the CDR3 is TGTGCCAGCAGACCGGGGACACAGGTTACCTACGAGCAGTACTTC. Translating it yields CASRPGTQVTYEQYF.

Comments on this clone: In the same sample, other DNA sequences code for this CDR3. J is TRBJ2-3 and V is TRBV19, with 8 bases lining up with TRBD1. Trimming took 9 bases from V and 0 from J; bases not matched to a gene: 5. CDR3 length: 14 amino acids. The germline V gene encodes CDR1 LNHDA and CDR2 SQIVND (reference sequence). The CDR3 is CASSDRGSTDTQYF. The CDR3 coding sequence is TGTGCCAGCAGCGACAGGGGTAGCACAGATACGCAGTATTTT.

V and J are TRBV5-1 and TRBJ2-3, with D possibly matching TRBD2 (5 bases). Germline lookup yields CDR1 SGHRS and CDR2 YFSETQ. V lost 1 base and J 3 bases, leaving 12 bases between the germline ends. The CDR3 is 15 amino acids. The CDR3 loop reads CASSLSADGTDTQYF. The CDR3 DNA sequence: TGCGCCAGCAGCTTGTCAGCGGATGGGACAGATACGCAGTATTTT.

The gene calls are TRBV27 and TRBJ1-1; the D is unclear. The ends were cut back, 5 bases at V and 3 bases at J, with 10 bases in the middle. CDR1 MNHEY and CDR2 SMNVEV come from the germline V gene (reference sequence). This CDR3 comprises 13 residues. Written as DNA, the CDR3 is TGTGCCAGCAGTGATCCACCTCACACTGAAGCTTTCTTT. Its protein is CASSDPPHTEAFF.

The chain carries TRBV5-6 and TRBJ1-2; D is uncertain. Germline assignment: CDR1 SGHDT and CDR2 YYEEEE. This CDR3 is 14 amino acids long. V dropped 0 bases and J dropped 4 bases, with 10 bases sitting between them. The CDR3 spells CASSLALGSYGYTF. CDR3 nucleotide sequence: TGTGCCAGCAGCTTGGCCCTCGGCAGCTATGGCTACACCTTC.

The CDR3: CASSFGQVFSYEQYF. CDR3 in DNA: TGTGCCAGCAGCTTTGGGCAGGTCTTCTCCTACGAGCAGTACTTC. This chain joins TRBV5-6 and TRBJ2-7; D not certain. CDR1 and CDR2 (germline): SGHDT, YYEEEE. Trimming removed 2 bases from V and 0 bases from J, with 12 bases in between. CDR3 length equals 15 residues.

The chain uses TRBV5-1 and TRBJ2-7, with D perhaps TRBD1 (6 bases). CDR1 and CDR2 (germline): SGHRS, YFSETQ. Trimming took 4 bases from V and 2 from J, leaving 13 bases between them. The CDR3 totals 14 residues. The CDR3 here is CASSPRDMTYEQYF. The DNA for the CDR3 is TGCGCCAGCAGCCCGAGGGACATGACCTACGAGCAGTACTTC.

CDR3 residues: CASSQTANYGYTF. CDR3 nucleotide sequence: TGTGCCAGCAGCCAGACCGCGAACTATGGCTACACCTTC. V gene TRBV28 combines with J gene TRBJ1-2, with D unresolved. V shed 6 bases and J shed 2 bases, with 10 bases lying between them. The CDR3 extends over 13 amino acids. The germline gives CDR1 MDHEN, CDR2 SYDVKM.

The genes are TRBV2 and TRBJ2-2; the D call may be TRBD1 or TRBD2 (5 bases each). This CDR3 spans 15 amino acids. Between the trimmed V and J ends, which lost 7 bases and 0 bases, there was a span of 12 bases. CDR1 is SNHLY and CDR2 is FYNNEI in the germline V gene. This chain's CDR3 is CASTGTPTNTGELFF. The CDR3 DNA follows: TGTGCCAGCACTGGGACCCCGACGAACACCGGGGAGCTGTTTTTT.

V gene TRBV27 combines with J gene TRBJ1-4, with D uncertain. CDR3 length: 17 amino acids. The germline CDR1 and CDR2 sequences are MNHEY and SMNVEV (reference sequence). Trimming left V 2 bases short and J 6 bases short, with 19 bases between. In nucleotides, the CDR3 is TGTGCCAGCAGTTTAACGGCCGCTTTAAAACGGCATGAAAAACTGTTTTTT. This encodes CASSLTAALKRHEKLFF.

This clone has just one count. This rearrangement joins TRBV28 to TRBJ2-7; 9 positions agree with TRBD1. Trimming at V came to 5 bases and at J to 3 bases, leaving 5 bases not matched to a gene. There are 14 residues in the CDR3. Germline V gene lookup returns CDR1 MDHEN and CDR2 SYDVKM. The CDR3 DNA reads as TGTGCCAGCAGTAGTGGACAGGGGAACTACGAGCAGTACTTC. Translated, it gives CASSSGQGNYEQYF.

CDR3 amino acids: CASSFRDKNSPLHF. CDR3 coding DNA: TGTGCCAGCAGTTTCAGGGACAAAAATTCACCCCTCCACTTT. The rearrangement uses TRBV28 and TRBJ1-6; possible D gene TRBD1, 6 bases. This CDR3 has 14 residues. V lost 3 bases to trimming and J lost 7 bases, with 10 bases between them. The germline V gene encodes CDR1 MDHEN and CDR2 SYDVKM. The full variable domain, with the rest looked up from reference TRBV28 and TRBJ1-6, is DVKVTQSSRYLVKRTGEKVFLECVQDMDHENMFWYRQDPGLGLRLIYFSYDVKMKEKGDIPEGYSVSREKKERFSLILESASTNQTSMYLCASSFRDKNSPLHFGNGTRLTVT.

The rearrangement uses TRBV4-3 and TRBJ2-1; no firm D call. CDR3 length: 13 amino acids. Germline loops: CDR1 LGHNA, CDR2 YSLEER. Trimming removed 0 bases at V and 6 bases at J, with 6 bases between. This CDR3 is CASSQDISNEQFF. CDR3 coding DNA: TGCGCCAGCAGCCAAGATATAAGCAATGAGCAGTTCTTC.

V is TRBV28 and J is TRBJ1-6; a weak D match, TRBD1 (6 bases). This CDR3 region has 15 residues. Germline values: CDR1 MDHEN, CDR2 SYDVKM. V shed 6 bases and J shed 3 bases, with 12 bases lying between them. CDR3 bases: TGTGCCAGCAGACGACAGGATCGCTATAATTCACCCCTCCACTTT. Residues: CASRRQDRYNSPLHF. Drawing the rest from reference TRBV28 and TRBJ1-6, the complete variable domain is DVKVTQSSRYLVKRTGEKVFLECVQDMDHENMFWYRQDPGLGLRLIYFSYDVKMKEKGDIPEGYSVSREKKERFSLILESASTNQTSMYLCASRRQDRYNSPLHFGNGTRLTVT.

V is TRBV6-1 and J is TRBJ1-5, with D perhaps matching TRBD1 (6 bases). CDR3 size: 13 residues. Germline V lookup: CDR1 MNHNS, CDR2 SASEGT. With 11 bases removed from V and 1 base from J, the gap between germline ends came to 12 bases. CDR3 residues: CAGARGSNQPQHF. For the CDR3, the DNA is TGTGCCGGGGCGAGGGGGAGCAATCAGCCCCAGCATTTT.

V usage is TRBV5-4 and J usage is TRBJ1-1, with no clear D. Between the trimmed V and J ends, which lost 4 bases and 4 bases, there was a span of 20 bases. This CDR3 has 16 amino acids. Germline V gives CDR1 SGHNT, CDR2 YYREEE (reference sequence). In DNA, the CDR3 is TGTGCCAGCAGCCCTGCGGGAGGGCGGGTTTCCACTGAAGCTTTCTTT. This gives the protein CASSPAGGRVSTEAFF. Supplemented by reference TRBV5-4 and TRBJ1-1, the full variable domain reads ETGVTQSPTHLIKTRGQQVTLRCSSQSGHNTVSWYQQALGQGPQFIFQYYREEENGRGNFPPRFSGLQFPNYSSELNVNALELDDSALYLCASSPAGGRVSTEAFFGQGTRLTVV.

The chain joins TRBV30 to TRBJ2-3, with no clear D. The V gene's germline CDR1 is GTSNPN and CDR2 SVGIG (reference sequence). This CDR3 has 12 amino acids. V lost 2 bases and J 4 bases, leaving 7 bases between the germline ends. CDR3 amino acids: CAWSLRADTQYF. The CDR3 DNA follows: TGTGCCTGGAGTCTCCGGGCAGATACGCAGTATTTT.

This chain links TRBV10-3 with TRBJ2-5; 7 positions agree with TRBD2. CDR1 is ENHRY and CDR2 is SYGVKD in the germline V gene. The V and J ends lost 6 bases and 5 bases, in that order; junction bases with no gene match: 9. The CDR3 extends over 14 amino acids. CDR3 bases: TGTGCCATCAGCCCTTCGGGGAGGGAGGAGACCCAGTACTTC. Its protein is CAISPSGREETQYF.

This clone appeared a single time. This rearrangement joins TRBV18 to TRBJ1-6; tentative D call: TRBD1 (6 bases). This CDR3 is 13 amino acids long. Trimming removed 5 bases at V and 8 bases at J, with 10 bases between. Germline V gene data show CDR1 as KGHSH and CDR2 as LQKENI. In DNA form, the CDR3 reads TGTGCCAGCTCATCGGGACAAGATTCACCCCTCCACTTT. This sequence encodes CASSSGQDSPLHF.

The V call is TRBV4-1, the J call TRBJ1-5, with no clear D. The V gene lost 0 bases and the J gene lost 9 bases, with 12 bases spanning the gap. Germline values: CDR1 MGHRA, CDR2 YSYEKL. The CDR3 loop spans 14 amino acids. The CDR3 region is CASSQETRMTPQHF. CDR3 coding DNA: TGCGCCAGCAGCCAAGAAACCAGAATGACGCCCCAGCATTTT.

The genes are TRBV5-6 and TRBJ2-1, with D possibly being TRBD1 (6 bases). Trimming cost V 4 bases and J 7 bases, with 15 bases left between them. Germline V gives CDR1 SGHDT, CDR2 YYEEEE. This CDR3 comprises 14 residues. CDR3 loop: CASSEVSGVNEQFF. The CDR3 coding sequence is TGTGCCAGCAGCGAGGTATCAGGGGTGAATGAGCAGTTCTTC.

A note on this clone: This same CDR3 is encoded by further DNA sequences in the sample. The chain couples TRBV7-9 to TRBJ2-5; D unresolved. This CDR3 spans 14 amino acids. V was pared by 2 bases and J by 2 bases, with 9 bases between. In germline, CDR1 is SEHNR, CDR2 FQNEAQ (reference sequence). This CDR3 is CASSLTEIQETQYF. CDR3 DNA: TGTGCCAGCAGCTTAACAGAAATTCAAGAGACCCAGTACTTC. Filled out from reference TRBV7-9 and TRBJ2-5, the complete variable domain reads DTGVSQNPRHKITKRGQNVTFRCDPISEHNRLYWYRQTLGQGPEFLTYFQNEAQLEKSRLLSDRFSAERPKGSFSTLEIQRTEQGDSAMYLCASSLTEIQETQYFGPGTRLLVL.

This clone showed up just once. The V gene is TRBV30, the J gene TRBJ1-5, with a tentative D call TRBD1 (6 bases). This CDR3 is 13 amino acids long. Germline V lookup: CDR1 GTSNPN, CDR2 SVGIG (reference sequence). Deletions cut 5 bases from V and 6 bases from J, with 14 bases between. The CDR3 is CAWAGTPGQPQHF. Here the CDR3 DNA reads TGTGCCTGGGCCGGGACACCGGGTCAGCCCCAGCATTTT.